A single sample is the source of the 14 T cell receptor beta chains below, sequenced in a study of identical twins. TCRdb recomputed calls from the 5' RACE reads with MiXCR, one row per CDR3 protein. This sample has approximately 600,000 distinct CDR3 sequences, with under 8.5% found just once. This sample was shared with a second study, whose subject was yellow fever vaccine responses in identical twins.

The sequencing sample was made of PBMCs. The source of these receptors is a young woman in good health.

This clonotype was picked up a small number of times. The chain recombines TRBV10-3 with TRBJ2-1, with D perhaps given as TRBD1 or TRBD2 (6 bases each). The length of the CDR3 is 16 residues. CDR1 and CDR2 from the germline V gene are ENHRY and SYGVKD. V was pared by 0 bases and J by 6 bases, with 15 bases between. DNA for the CDR3: TGTGCCATCAGTGAGTCTAGGAGGGGGGTCAGCAATGAGCAGTTCTTC. Protein product: CAISESRRGVSNEQFF.

This clonotype was seen ten or more times. This chain links TRBV7-3 with TRBJ2-7; TRBD2 matches 11 bases. CDR1 is SGHTA, CDR2 FQGTGA, per germline. The ends lost 5 bases at V and 6 bases at J; junction bases unmatched: 6. The CDR3 runs 14 residues. The CDR3 spells CASSIAGGGGEQYF. The CDR3 nucleotides are TGTGCCAGCAGCATAGCGGGAGGGGGCGGCGAGCAGTACTTC.

This clonotype was picked up many times. This chain links TRBV5-1 with TRBJ2-1, with D tentatively TRBD2 (5 bases). This CDR3 comprises 16 residues. V lost 0 bases, J lost 0 bases, and 10 bases lay in between. In germline, CDR1 is SGHRS, CDR2 YFSETQ. In DNA, the CDR3 is TGCGCCAGCAGCTTGGCGCTAGCTAGCTCCTACAATGAGCAGTTCTTC. Translating gives CASSLALASSYNEQFF.

In regard to this clonotype: Germline and junction disagree at one end, which may indicate a read error. The rearrangement uses TRBV7-8 and TRBJ2-2, with D perhaps TRBD1 or TRBD2 (5 bases each). CDR1 and CDR2 (germline): SGHVS, FQNEAQ. The CDR3 totals 16 residues. As DNA, the CDR3 is TGTGCCAGCACCTTAGAGGGGACCCTCCTCACCGGGGAGCTGTTTTTT. This gives the protein CASTLEGTLLTGELFF.

This clonotype was seen ten or more times. The rearrangement links TRBV5-1 to TRBJ2-2; D gene ambiguous. Germline V gene sequence: CDR1 SGHRS, CDR2 YFSETQ. The CDR3 runs 15 residues. V was cut by 4 bases and J by 4 bases, with 14 bases left in between. The CDR3 is CASSAHLQRTGELFF. DNA for the CDR3: TGCGCCAGCAGCGCCCACCTTCAGCGCACCGGGGAGCTGTTTTTT. The full variable domain, completed using reference TRBV5-1 and TRBJ2-2, is KAGVTQTPRYLIKTRGQQVTLSCSPISGHRSVSWYQQTPGQGLQFLFEYFSETQRNKGNFPGRFSGRQFSNSRSEMNVSTLELGDSALYLCASSAHLQRTGELFFGEGSRLTVL.

This clonotype was found a few times. V is TRBV12-3 or TRBV12-4 and J is TRBJ2-2, with 7 bases aligning to TRBD1. There are 14 residues in the CDR3. V gave up 8 bases and J gave up 7 bases; unmatched junction bases: 10. This chain's CDR3 is CASQWDSRLGELFF. CDR3 sequence (DNA): TGTGCCAGCCAATGGGACAGTCGTCTCGGGGAGCTGTTTTTT.

This clonotype was detected many times. This chain links TRBV9 with TRBJ1-1; the D gene is possibly TRBD1 (5 bases). The germline V gene has CDR1 SGDLS and CDR2 YYNGEE. CDR3 length: 15 amino acids. Between the trimmed V and J ends, which lost 2 bases and 0 bases, there was a span of 11 bases. CDR3 coding DNA: TGTGCCAGCAGCGTCCCGGGACTTCTGAACACTGAAGCTTTCTTT. Translated: CASSVPGLLNTEAFF.

At least ten counts were recorded for this clonotype. The chain uses TRBV3-1 and TRBJ2-5; the match to TRBD2 covers 12 bases. Germline lookup yields CDR1 LGHDT and CDR2 YNNKEL (reference sequence). V lost 1 base, J lost 6 bases, and 6 bases stayed unmatched. The CDR3 is 16 residues long. The CDR3 loop reads CASSQGTSGNKQTQYF. The DNA of the CDR3 is TGTGCCAGCAGCCAAGGGACTAGCGGGAATAAGCAGACCCAGTACTTC.

J is TRBJ2-2 and V is TRBV28; D might be TRBD2 (5 bases). V lost 3 bases and J 2 bases, leaving 10 bases between the germline ends. Looked up from germline, CDR1 is MDHEN and CDR2 is SYDVKM. The CDR3 has 15 amino acids. CDR3 DNA sequence: TGTGCCAGCAGTTTTTCGGGGTTAAACACCGGGGAGCTGTTTTTT. Encoded protein: CASSFSGLNTGELFF.

There are a few counts of this clonotype. The chain employs TRBV11-2 and TRBJ2-2, with 10 bases matching TRBD2. CDR3 length: 17 residues. Trimming at V came to 5 bases and at J to 0 bases, leaving 6 bases not matched to a gene. Germline V lookup: CDR1 SGHAT, CDR2 FQNNGV. For the CDR3, the DNA is TGTGCCAGCAGCCCAAAAGCGGGGGGGACGAACACCGGGGAGCTGTTTTTT. The encoded protein is CASSPKAGGTNTGELFF.

This clonotype turned up a few times. The chain couples TRBV24-1 to TRBJ1-5, with no clear D. Trimming shortened V by 5 bases and J by 2 bases, and 21 bases separated the two germline ends. Germline V gene data show CDR1 as KGHDR and CDR2 as SFDVKD. The CDR3 is made up of 18 amino acids. The CDR3 bases are TGTGCCACCAGTGCGGGAGACCCGCCTATGCTAGGCAATCAGCCCCAGCATTTT. Its protein product is CATSAGDPPMLGNQPQHF.

This clonotype was found many times. The V call is TRBV7-6, the J call TRBJ2-7; TRBD1 matches at 7 bases. The CDR3 is made up of 15 amino acids. Per the germline V gene, CDR1 is SGHVS and CDR2 is FNYEAQ. Germline trimming cut 5 bases from V and 5 bases from J; bases unmatched to any gene: 12. The CDR3 bases are TGTGCCAGCAGCACCCTCTATAGGGGGCACCACGAGCAGTACTTC. Protein sequence: CASSTLYRGHHEQYF. Drawing the rest from reference TRBV7-6 and TRBJ2-7, the complete variable domain is GAGVSQSPRYKVTKRGQDVALRCDPISGHVSLYWYRQALGQGPEFLTYFNYEAQQDKSGLPNDRFSAERPEGSISTLTIQRTEQRDSAMYRCASSTLYRGHHEQYFGPGTRLTVT.

Only a few counts were recorded for this clonotype. The chain joins TRBV9 to TRBJ2-1, with 7 positions matching TRBD1. Germline assignment: CDR1 SGDLS and CDR2 YYNGEE. The CDR3 has 15 residues. Trimming removed 0 bases from V and 7 bases from J; junction bases left unmatched: 7. The CDR3 sequence: CASSVAVRGLNEQFF. In nucleotides, the CDR3 is TGTGCCAGCAGCGTAGCGGTCAGGGGGTTAAATGAGCAGTTCTTC.

This clonotype was counted a few times. This chain links TRBV4-1 with TRBJ1-3; no firm D call. V dropped 1 base and J dropped 3 bases, with 7 bases sitting between them. Per germline, CDR1 MGHRA and CDR2 YSYEKL. This CDR3 region has 14 residues. CDR3 DNA: TGCGCCAGCAGCCAAGTAACAGATGGAAACACCATATATTTT. Encoded protein: CASSQVTDGNTIYF.